This record looks at one T cell receptor (beta chain) sequence and its context. It has no known antigen specificity. Per-base quality was not reported, and no clone a single base away is much larger than it. The immunoSEQ Assay, a bias-controlled multiplex PCR, was used to amplify TCRbeta CDR3 regions from genomic DNA. The paper's processing steps were these. Within the assay, amplification of reference gene primers was used to estimate how many nucleated cells each sample contained. Sequence reads were collapsed and filtered to measure the absolute abundance of every unique TCRbeta CDR3 rearrangement. For each sample, productive Simpson clonality was calculated as the square root of Simpson's diversity index across productive rearrangements. Drawn from immuneACCESS, this table holds only the in-frame rearrangements with V and J called that TCRdb kept. Clones are partly lost; checked studies trace under half to an unresolved V gene and leave the rest unexplained. V, J and clone size are taken as reported in that table, and D and trimming were inferred from the DNA itself. The sample profile shows 280,000 or so clones; 80% to 90% of them were found once. The ten largest clones capture approximately 9% of the sample.

The entry originates in a study of blood T cell repertoires in COVID-19 (dated by TCRdb to 2020 to 2022). As for the study more broadly: The collaborator samples originated in the United States, Italy and Spain and spanned the acute and convalescent phases of COVID-19. The prospective study material was composed of cDNA or gDNA derived from T cells, B-cell-depleted T cells, or PBMCs. Deeply sampled blood TCRbeta repertoires from subjects exposed to, actively infected with, or recovered from COVID-19 were included in the dataset. A freely available public database, intended as a resource for researchers studying the immune response to SARS-CoV-2, is where the repertoires were released. The samples were drawn from two sources: the first 160 participants of the ongoing ImmuneRACE study, and 1,200 or so subjects contributed by 6 global collaborators. A de-identified subject ID, COVID-19 status, age in years and sex were almost always included in the sample metadata. Where available, HLA class I and class II types were taken from metadata supplied by the sample provider and were not determined by assay-based typing.

Its CDR3 holds 15 amino acids, cysteine through phenylalanine. The DNA shown is the 45-base CDR3, in frame from base 1. As encoded in the germline V gene, CDR1 is SGHRS while CDR2 is YFSETQ. Between the V and J ends, shortened by 0 bases and 3 bases respectively, the junction contains 10 bases. Samples from volunteer blood donors who had recovered from COVID-19 were contributed by a second Seattle source. The collaborating institutions used their own protocols to collect whole blood in K2EDTA tubes. For TCRbeta analysis, collaborators shipped samples in one of three forms: frozen whole blood, isolated PBMCs, or DNA extracted from either of those sample types. What the work shows at the level of the full study, not this receptor alone: Clinical and demographic metadata were provided uncurated, with the amount varying by source and participant.

The specimen sequenced was peripheral blood. This receptor was obtained from a woman aged 45-59 years who had recovered from COVID-19. The rearrangement combines TRBV5-1 with TRBJ1-5; a confident D gene designation cannot be given. The CDR3 has the sequence CASSLGGKPNQPQHF. Read as DNA, the sequence is TGCGCCAGCAGCTTGGGAGGTAAGCCCAATCAGCCCCAGCATTTT.